The 20 T cell receptor beta chains given below trace back to one sample, sequenced in a study of T cells in localized non-small cell lung cancer. Data came from immunoSEQ multiplex PCR; TCRdb stores just in-frame clones and leaves some out. The top ten clones hold 4% to 4.5% of a sample with some 25,000 clones, approximately 90% of them seen once. Sequenced here: peripheral blood, sampled before any cancer treatment. These TCRs come from a female donor older than 55 with stage II squamous cell lung carcinoma.

Written as DNA, the CDR3 is TGTGCCAGCAGGAACAACCCGAACACCGGGGAGCTGTTTTTT. It is translated as CASRNNPNTGELFF. V usage is TRBV6-5 and J usage is TRBJ2-2; D is uncertain. With 6 bases removed from V and 0 bases from J, the gap between germline ends came to 8 bases. The CDR3 totals 14 residues. Germline V lookup: CDR1 MNHEY, CDR2 SVGAGI.

The chain has TRBV5-1 and TRBJ1-3, with a weak D call TRBD1 (6 bases). This CDR3 spans 15 amino acids. The germline V gene has CDR1 SGHRS and CDR2 YFSETQ. The V gene lost 4 bases and the J gene lost 6 bases, with 17 bases spanning the gap. CDR3 nucleotide sequence: TGCGCCAGCAGCGTTAGTGGACAGCGCGAAAACACCATATATTTT. It codes for CASSVSGQRENTIYF. Supplemented by reference TRBV5-1 and TRBJ1-3, the full variable domain reads KAGVTQTPRYLIKTRGQQVTLSCSPISGHRSVSWYQQTPGQGLQFLFEYFSETQRNKGNFPGRFSGRQFSNSRSEMNVSTLELGDSALYLCASSVSGQRENTIYFGEGSWLTVV.

The genes are TRBV6-6 and TRBJ2-3, with unresolved D. The CDR3 spans 16 residues. The V end lost 2 bases, the J end lost 1 base, and 13 bases lay between the germline ends. Germline-derived CDR1 and CDR2 are MNHNY and SVGAGI (reference sequence). CDR3 protein: CASSYDGAVGTDTQYF. The CDR3 nucleotides are TGTGCCAGCAGTTACGACGGCGCGGTGGGCACAGATACGCAGTATTTT.

The chain has TRBV6-5 and TRBJ1-2; 8 bases are a match to TRBD1. With 3 bases clipped from V and 6 bases from J, the junction kept 6 bases outside the gene matches. Germline CDR1 is MNHEY and CDR2 is SVGAGI. This CDR3 is built from 14 residues. CDR3 amino acids: CASSYETGEDGYTF. CDR3 nucleotide sequence: TGTGCCAGCAGTTATGAGACAGGGGAAGATGGCTACACCTTC.

V gene TRBV7-9 combines with J gene TRBJ1-4; perhaps TRBD1 as D (5 bases). The CDR3 is 15 residues long. Trimming stripped 5 bases from V and 5 bases from J, with 15 bases between. Germline CDR1 is SEHNR and CDR2 is FQNEAQ (reference sequence). The CDR3 DNA reads as TGTGCCAGCAGCCGGACGGAGGGGTCCAATGAAAAACTGTTTTTT. It encodes CASSRTEGSNEKLFF. Full variable domain (missing parts from reference TRBV7-9 and TRBJ1-4): DTGVSQNPRHKITKRGQNVTFRCDPISEHNRLYWYRQTLGQGPEFLTYFQNEAQLEKSRLLSDRFSAERPKGSFSTLEIQRTEQGDSAMYLCASSRTEGSNEKLFFGSGTQLSVL.

The chain couples TRBV5-3 to TRBJ1-1; 9 nucleotides line up with TRBD1. TRBV5-3 qualifies as an ORF whose function is uncertain. The V gene end was trimmed by 0 bases and the J gene end by 1 base; junction bases not matched to a gene: 1. CDR3 length equals 15 residues. CDR3 sequence: CARSLGQGGNTEAFF. The CDR3 DNA reads TGTGCCAGAAGCTTGGGACAGGGGGGGAACACTGAAGCTTTCTTT.

The chain joins TRBV2 to TRBJ2-7, with a possible D match to TRBD2 (6 bases). CDR1 and CDR2 (germline): SNHLY, FYNNEI. Trimming left V 5 bases short and J 5 bases short, with 19 bases between. The CDR3 is made up of 15 amino acids. CDR3 sequence (DNA): TGTGCCAGCAGTTCGCGGGGAAACCCGGGCGACGAGCAGTACTTC. Translating gives CASSSRGNPGDEQYF.

The V gene is TRBV5-1, the J gene TRBJ2-1, with 7 bases aligning to TRBD2. From germline, CDR1 is SGHRS and CDR2 YFSETQ. The CDR3 covers 14 residues. The V segment lost 3 bases and the J segment 5 bases; nucleotides outside the gene matches: 5. CDR3: CASSSGLTHNEQFF. The CDR3 coding sequence is TGCGCCAGCAGCTCGGGACTAACTCACAATGAGCAGTTCTTC.

This sequence joins TRBV7-6 and TRBJ2-7; no firm D call. Germline-derived CDR1 and CDR2 are SGHVS and FNYEAQ. The ends were cut back, 0 bases at V and 0 bases at J, with 18 bases in the middle. The CDR3 totals 18 residues. CDR3 in amino acids: CASSLAPLGSVVSYEQYF. The CDR3 DNA is TGTGCCAGCAGCTTAGCCCCCCTTGGCAGTGTTGTCTCCTACGAGCAGTACTTC.

The genes are TRBV4-1 and TRBJ1-1, with a weak D call TRBD1 (5 bases). This CDR3 has 14 amino acids. CDR1 is MGHRA and CDR2 is YSYEKL in the germline V gene. Trimming shortened V by 7 bases and J by 4 bases, and 16 bases separated the two germline ends. CDR3 protein: CASMGRLDRTEAFF. The CDR3 bases are TGCGCCAGCATGGGGCGTCTGGACCGCACTGAAGCTTTCTTT.

This chain joins TRBV30 and TRBJ1-4, with D uncertain. V lost 0 bases and J 0 bases, leaving 8 bases between the germline ends. Per the germline V gene, CDR1 is GTSNPN and CDR2 is SVGIG (reference sequence). The CDR3 runs 15 residues. DNA of the CDR3: TGTGCCTGGAGTGTCCCCCTTACAACTAATGAAAAACTGTTTTTT. This gives the protein CAWSVPLTTNEKLFF. Full variable domain (missing parts from reference TRBV30 and TRBJ1-4): SQTIHQWPATLVQPVGSPLSLECTVEGTSNPNLYWYRQAAGRGLQLLFYSVGIGQISSEVPQNLSASRPQDRQFILSSKKLLLSDSGFYLCAWSVPLTTNEKLFFGSGTQLSVL.

The J gene is TRBJ2-7, the V gene TRBV29-1; TRBD1 agrees at 11 bases. V lost 7 bases, J lost 2 bases, and 4 bases stayed unmatched. Per germline, CDR1 SQVTM and CDR2 ANQGSEA. The CDR3 runs to 13 residues. In nucleotides, the CDR3 is TGCAGCGCCGGACAGGGGGCCGCCTACGAGCAGTACTTC. Translating gives CSAGQGAAYEQYF.

The gene calls are TRBV7-9 and TRBJ2-5; 13 nucleotides match TRBD2. V was clipped by 5 bases and J by 4 bases; unmatched bases: 13. The CDR3 loop spans 18 amino acids. Germline CDR1 and CDR2: SEHNR and FQNEAQ (reference sequence). The CDR3 is CASSPTSGRALFPETQYF. The CDR3 DNA is TGTGCCAGCAGCCCTACTAGCGGGAGGGCCTTATTCCCAGAGACCCAGTACTTC.

V gene TRBV6-5 combines with J gene TRBJ2-1, with 8 bases matching TRBD1. V lost 5 bases and J lost 7; bases outside the gene matches: 10. The germline gives CDR1 MNHEY, CDR2 SVGAGI. CDR3 length: 15 amino acids. CDR3 coding DNA: TGTGCCAGCAGTCCGAGAGACAGGGGTGGAAATGAGCAGTTCTTC. Amino acid sequence: CASSPRDRGGNEQFF.

V usage is TRBV5-5 and J usage is TRBJ2-1, with D hard to call. Germline V gene lookup returns CDR1 SGHKS and CDR2 YYEKEE (reference sequence). This CDR3 contains 15 residues. Trimming stripped 4 bases from V and 5 bases from J, with 16 bases between. Here the CDR3 DNA reads TGTGCCAGCAGCCCCGACCCCACACCTAACAATGAGCAGTTCTTC. It is translated as CASSPDPTPNNEQFF.

This chain connects TRBV30 to TRBJ1-3; D ambiguous. V was cut by 2 bases and J by 0 bases, with 17 bases left in between. The CDR3 is 17 residues long. CDR1 is GTSNPN and CDR2 is SVGIG in the germline V gene (reference sequence). For the CDR3, the DNA is TGTGCCTGGAGTATACCAGGCGGATTCAACTCTGGAAACACCATATATTTT. The encoded protein is CAWSIPGGFNSGNTIYF.

The CDR3 protein is CATKGEGGQPQHF. The CDR3 DNA follows: TGTGCCACCAAGGGGGAGGGAGGTCAGCCCCAGCATTTT. V usage is TRBV6-5 and J usage is TRBJ1-5, with D possibly being TRBD1 (6 bases). With 10 bases removed from V and 6 bases from J, the gap between germline ends came to 16 bases. The CDR3 totals 13 residues. Germline CDR1 reads MNHEY; CDR2 reads SVGAGI.

This clone showed up just once. The rearrangement uses TRBV30 and TRBJ1-2, with D perhaps TRBD1 (6 bases). From germline, CDR1 is GTSNPN and CDR2 SVGIG (reference sequence). The germline V and J ends were trimmed by 2 bases and 2 bases, with 18 bases remaining between them. CDR3 length equals 16 residues. In nucleotides, the CDR3 is TGTGCCTGGAGTAGAGGGGGGCAGGGTGTCAACTATGGCTACACCTTC. It specifies CAWSRGGQGVNYGYTF.

The genes are TRBV5-1 and TRBJ2-5; TRBD2 might be the D (5 bases). CDR3 length: 13 amino acids. V gave up 4 bases and J gave up 5 bases, with 12 bases separating them. CDR1 SGHRS and CDR2 YFSETQ come from the germline V gene. CDR3 nucleotides: TGCGCCAGCAGCCAGGACTCGGGGGAGACCCAGTACTTC. It encodes CASSQDSGETQYF.

The chain joins TRBV7-9 to TRBJ2-7; D may be TRBD2 (6 bases). V lost 5 bases to trimming and J lost 3 bases, with 14 bases between them. The CDR3 is made up of 14 amino acids. Germline CDR1 and CDR2: SEHNR and FQNEAQ (reference sequence). The CDR3 sequence is CASSQPRGGYEQYF. The CDR3 region has the DNA TGTGCCAGCAGCCAACCCCGGGGAGGCTACGAGCAGTACTTC.